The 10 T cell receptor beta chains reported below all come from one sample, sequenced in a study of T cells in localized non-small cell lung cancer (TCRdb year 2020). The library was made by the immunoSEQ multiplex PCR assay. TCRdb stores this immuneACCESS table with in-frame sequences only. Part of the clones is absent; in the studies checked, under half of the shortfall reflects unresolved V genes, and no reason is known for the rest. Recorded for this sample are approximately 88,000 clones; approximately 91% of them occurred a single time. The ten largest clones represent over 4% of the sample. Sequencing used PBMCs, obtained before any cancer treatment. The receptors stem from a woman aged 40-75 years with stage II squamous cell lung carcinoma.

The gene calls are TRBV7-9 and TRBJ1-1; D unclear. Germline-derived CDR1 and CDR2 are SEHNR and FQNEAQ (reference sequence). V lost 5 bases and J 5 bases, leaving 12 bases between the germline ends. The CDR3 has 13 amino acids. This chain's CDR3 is CASSPGRVTEAFF. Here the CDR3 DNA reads TGTGCCAGCAGCCCCGGTAGGGTGACTGAAGCTTTCTTT. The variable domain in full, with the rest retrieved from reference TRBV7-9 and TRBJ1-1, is DTGVSQNPRHKITKRGQNVTFRCDPISEHNRLYWYRQTLGQGPEFLTYFQNEAQLEKSRLLSDRFSAERPKGSFSTLEIQRTEQGDSAMYLCASSPGRVTEAFFGQGTRLTVV.

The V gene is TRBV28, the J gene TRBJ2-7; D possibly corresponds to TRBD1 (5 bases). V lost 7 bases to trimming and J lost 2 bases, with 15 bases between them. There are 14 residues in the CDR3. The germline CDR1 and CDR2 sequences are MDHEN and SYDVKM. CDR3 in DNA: TGTGCCAGCAACTCTCAGGGTATCGCCTACGAGCAGTACTTC. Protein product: CASNSQGIAYEQYF.

CDR3: CASSPRDRVNSPLHF. The CDR3 DNA reads as TGTGCCAGCAGCCCTAGGGACAGGGTAAATTCACCCCTCCACTTT. The V call is TRBV5-4, the J call TRBJ1-6; 9 bases are shared with TRBD1. The CDR3 runs to 15 residues. Germline CDR1 reads SGHNT; CDR2 reads YYREEE (reference sequence). J was trimmed by 7 bases and V by 4 bases; bases with no gene match: 6.

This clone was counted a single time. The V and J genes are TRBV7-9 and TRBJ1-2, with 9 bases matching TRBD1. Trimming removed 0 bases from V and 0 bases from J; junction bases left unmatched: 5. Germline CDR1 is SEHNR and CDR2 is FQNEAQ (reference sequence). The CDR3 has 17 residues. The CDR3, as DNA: TGTGCCAGCAGCTTAGCGGGACAGGGCCCCGCTAACTATGGCTACACCTTC. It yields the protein CASSLAGQGPANYGYTF.

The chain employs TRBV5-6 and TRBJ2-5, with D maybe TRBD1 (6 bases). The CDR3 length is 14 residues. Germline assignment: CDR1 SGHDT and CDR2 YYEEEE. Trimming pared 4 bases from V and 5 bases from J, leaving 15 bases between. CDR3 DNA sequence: TGTGCCAGCAGCGCTGACACCCAGGGGGAGACCCAGTACTTC. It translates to CASSADTQGETQYF.

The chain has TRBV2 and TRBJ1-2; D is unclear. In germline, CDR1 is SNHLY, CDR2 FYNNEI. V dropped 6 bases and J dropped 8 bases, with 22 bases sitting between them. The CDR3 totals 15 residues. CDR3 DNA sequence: TGTGCCAGCAGCGGAGCGGGTGAGCGCCGCCGGGGCTACACCTTC. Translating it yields CASSGAGERRRGYTF.

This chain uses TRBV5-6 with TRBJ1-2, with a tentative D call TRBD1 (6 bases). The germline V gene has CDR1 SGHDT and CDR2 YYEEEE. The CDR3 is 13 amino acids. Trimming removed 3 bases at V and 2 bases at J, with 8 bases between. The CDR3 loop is CASSSQGNYGYTF. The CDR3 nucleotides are TGTGCCAGCAGCTCTCAGGGGAACTATGGCTACACCTTC. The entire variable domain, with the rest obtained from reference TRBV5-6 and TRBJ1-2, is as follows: DAGVTQSPTHLIKTRGQQVTLRCSPKSGHDTVSWYQQALGQGPQFIFQYYEEEERQRGNFPDRFSGHQFPNYSSELNVNALLLGDSALYLCASSSQGNYGYTFGSGTRLTVV.

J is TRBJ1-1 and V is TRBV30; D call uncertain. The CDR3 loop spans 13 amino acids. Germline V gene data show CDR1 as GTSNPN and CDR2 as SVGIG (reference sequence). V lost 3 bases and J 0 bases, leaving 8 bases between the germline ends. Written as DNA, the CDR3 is TGTGCCTGGAGGTTTATCATGAACACTGAAGCTTTCTTT. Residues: CAWRFIMNTEAFF.

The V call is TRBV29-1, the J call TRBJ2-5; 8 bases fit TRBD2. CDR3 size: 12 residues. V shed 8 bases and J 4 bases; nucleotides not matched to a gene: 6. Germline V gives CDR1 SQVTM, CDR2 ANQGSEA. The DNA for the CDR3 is TGCAGCTCCAGGGCGGGGGGAGAGACCCAGTACTTC. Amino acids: CSSRAGGETQYF.

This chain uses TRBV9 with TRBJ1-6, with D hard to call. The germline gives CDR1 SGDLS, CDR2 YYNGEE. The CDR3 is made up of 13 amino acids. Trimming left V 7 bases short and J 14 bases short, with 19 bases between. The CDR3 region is CASGSELGRALHF. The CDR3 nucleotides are TGTGCCAGCGGCTCCGAACTTGGTAGGGCCCTCCACTTT.